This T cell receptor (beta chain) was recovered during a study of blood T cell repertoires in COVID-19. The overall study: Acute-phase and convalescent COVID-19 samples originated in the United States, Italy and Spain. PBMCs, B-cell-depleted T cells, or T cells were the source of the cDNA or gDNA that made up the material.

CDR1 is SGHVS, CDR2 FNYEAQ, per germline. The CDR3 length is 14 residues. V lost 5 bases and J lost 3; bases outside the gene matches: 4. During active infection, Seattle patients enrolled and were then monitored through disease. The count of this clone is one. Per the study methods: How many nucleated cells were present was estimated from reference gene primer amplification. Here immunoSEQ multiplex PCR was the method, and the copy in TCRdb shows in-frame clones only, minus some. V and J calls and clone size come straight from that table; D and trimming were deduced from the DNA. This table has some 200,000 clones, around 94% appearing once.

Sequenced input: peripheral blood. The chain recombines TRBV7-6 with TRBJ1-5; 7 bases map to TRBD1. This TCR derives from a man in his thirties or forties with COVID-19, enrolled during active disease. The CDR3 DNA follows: TGTGCCAGCAGCCAGACAGGGTTCAATCAGCCCCAGCATTTT. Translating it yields CASSQTGFNQPQHF.